This is a list of T cell receptor beta chains from one sample in a study of blood T cell repertoires in COVID-19. Sequencing was performed with immunoSEQ multiplex PCR; in TCRdb, only in-frame clones are kept and a portion is missing. The sample yields 140,000 to 150,000 clones, 78% seen once. Sequenced: PBMCs or T cells enriched from blood (not recorded which). The source of these receptors is a woman between 45 and 60 years old who had recovered from COVID-19. Both conserved end residues are part of each CDR3. The order of the fields is V gene, D gene, CDR3 length, J gene, clone size, CDR3 protein, CDR3 DNA. The D gene is left open where the match is weak. The size entry is marked missing in some rows and otherwise reads once, few, many or a size class.

>TRBV6-1|.|15|TRBJ1-2|.
CASSDRDRANYGYTF
TGTGCCAGCAGTGATCGCGACAGAGCTAACTATGGCTACACCTTC
>TRBV4-2|TRBD1|15|TRBJ1-4|once
CASSQGGTGDEKLFF
TGTGCCAGCAGCCAAGGCGGGACAGGGGATGAAAAACTGTTTTTT
>TRBV6-5|.|14|TRBJ1-6|.
CASGASSYNSPLHF
TGTGCCAGCGGAGCGAGCTCCTATAATTCACCCCTCCACTTT
>TRBV14|.|15|TRBJ1-6|.
CASSQVTVYNSPLHF
TGTGCCAGCAGCCAAGTGACAGTTTATAATTCACCCCTCCACTTT
>TRBV14|TRBD1|15|TRBJ1-3|.
CASSQDLGQGNTIYF
TGTGCCAGCAGCCAAGATCTGGGACAGGGAAACACCATATATTTT
>TRBV29-1|.|15|TRBJ2-3|.
CSVIPGLWSTDTQYF
TGCAGCGTCATCCCGGGGTTATGGAGCACAGATACGCAGTATTTT
>TRBV9|.|16|TRBJ2-7|.
CASSVGGVQALYEQYF
TGTGCCAGCAGCGTAGGGGGGGTACAGGCGCTGTACGAGCAGTACTTC
>TRBV2|TRBD1|14|TRBJ1-3|.
CASTLTGGGNTIYF
TGTGCCAGCACCCTGACAGGGGGCGGAAACACCATATATTTT
>TRBV7-6|.|14|TRBJ1-2|.
CASSRVGGAYGYTF
TGTGCCAGCAGCCGGGTCGGCGGGGCCTATGGCTACACCTTC
>TRBV18|TRBD1|14|TRBJ1-1|.
CASSPLGQGAEAFF
TGTGCCAGCTCACCACTAGGACAGGGGGCTGAAGCTTTCTTT
>TRBV12-3/TRBV12-4|TRBD1|12|TRBJ1-2|.
CASSLDRGSYTF
TGTGCCAGCAGTCTCGACAGGGGAAGCTACACCTTC
>TRBV5-6|.|15|TRBJ1-4|.
CASSMSRAESEKLFF
TGTGCCAGCAGCATGTCCAGGGCCGAGAGTGAAAAACTGTTTTTT
>TRBV24-1|TRBD1|15|TRBJ1-1|.
CATSDSAGGDFRAFF
TGTGCCACCAGTGATAGTGCAGGGGGTGATTTTCGAGCTTTCTTT
>TRBV7-8|.|14|TRBJ1-5|once
CASSSRGLNQPQHF
TGTGCCAGCAGCTCTCGAGGACTCAATCAGCCCCAGCATTTT
>TRBV10-3|.|11|TRBJ2-1|.
CAIREENEQFF
TGTGCCATCAGAGAAGAGAATGAGCAGTTCTTC
>TRBV27|.|12|TRBJ1-5|.
CASSQNNQPQHF
TGTGCCAGCAGCCAGAACAATCAGCCCCAGCATTTT
>TRBV5-5|.|15|TRBJ1-5|once
CASSLEGTQGQPQHF
TGTGCCAGCAGCTTGGAGGGGACACAAGGTCAGCCCCAGCATTTT
>TRBV19|TRBD1|14|TRBJ2-1|.
CASSTRQGFNEQFF
TGTGCCAGTAGTACGCGACAGGGATTCAATGAGCAGTTCTTC